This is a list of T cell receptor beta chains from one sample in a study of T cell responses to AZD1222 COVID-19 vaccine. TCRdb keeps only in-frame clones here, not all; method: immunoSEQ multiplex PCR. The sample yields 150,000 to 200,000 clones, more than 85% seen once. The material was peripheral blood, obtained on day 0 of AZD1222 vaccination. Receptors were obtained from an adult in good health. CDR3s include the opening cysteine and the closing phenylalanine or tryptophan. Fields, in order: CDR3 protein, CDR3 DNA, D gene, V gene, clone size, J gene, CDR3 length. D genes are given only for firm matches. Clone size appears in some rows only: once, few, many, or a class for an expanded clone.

CASSLAGGPGTQYF | TGTGCCAGCAGTTTAGCGGGGGGGCCTGGGACCCAGTACTTC | TRBD2 | TRBV27 | once | TRBJ2-5 | 14
CASSYGGNYGYTF | TGTGCCAGCAGTTACGGAGGGAACTATGGCTACACCTTC | - | TRBV6-5 | - | TRBJ1-2 | 13
CASSTGSSYNEQFF | TGTGCCAGCAGCACAGGGAGCTCCTACAATGAGCAGTTCTTC | - | TRBV6-5 | - | TRBJ2-1 | 14
CATSRDRGSATEKLFF | TGTGCCACCAGCAGAGATCGGGGCAGCGCAACTGAAAAACTGTTTTTT | - | TRBV15 | - | TRBJ1-4 | 16
CASSQVLQGLSGNTIYF | TGTGCCAGCAGCCAAGTTCTTCAAGGGTTGTCTGGAAACACCATATATTTT | - | TRBV4-2 | - | TRBJ1-3 | 17
CASRWGDNSPLHF | TGTGCCAGCCGATGGGGGGATAATTCACCCCTCCACTTT | - | TRBV6-5 | - | TRBJ1-6 | 13
CAWSVGGTAAYNSPLHF | TGTGCCTGGAGTGTAGGGGGAACAGCGGCCTATAATTCACCCCTCCACTTT | - | TRBV30 | once | TRBJ1-6 | 17
CASFGFKFGYNEQFF | TGTGCCAGCTTCGGTTTTAAGTTTGGGTACAATGAGCAGTTCTTC | - | TRBV28 | - | TRBJ2-1 | 15
CASSIAENYGYTF | TGTGCCAGCAGCATTGCAGAAAACTATGGCTACACCTTC | - | TRBV7-2 | - | TRBJ1-2 | 13
CASSPPGQHYEQYF | TGTGCCAGCAGCCCACCGGGACAGCATTACGAGCAGTACTTC | TRBD1 | TRBV3-1/TRBV3-2 | - | TRBJ2-7 | 14
CASSLVIDTSTDTQYF | TGTGCCAGCAGCTTGGTTATCGATACTAGCACAGATACGCAGTATTTT | - | TRBV5-8 | - | TRBJ2-3 | 16
CASSKPGGGYTF | TGTGCCAGCAGCAAGCCAGGGGGTGGCTACACCTTC | TRBD1 | TRBV7-9 | - | TRBJ1-2 | 12
CASSPQEGNYGYTF | TGTGCCAGTAGCCCCCAGGAGGGGAACTATGGCTACACCTTC | - | TRBV19 | - | TRBJ1-2 | 14
CASRRTLAGGPSEQFF | TGCGCCAGCAGGCGGACGCTAGCGGGGGGGCCGAGTGAGCAGTTCTTC | TRBD2 | TRBV5-1 | - | TRBJ2-1 | 16
CAWSVKGFGWTNDEKLFF | TGTGCCTGGAGTGTAAAGGGGTTTGGGTGGACAAACGATGAAAAACTGTTTTTT | - | TRBV30 | - | TRBJ1-4 | 18
CASSRGQGASEQYF | TGTGCCAGCTCAAGGGGACAGGGGGCCTCCGAGCAGTACTTC | TRBD1 | TRBV18 | - | TRBJ2-7 | 14
CASSVGASGGKTQYF | TGTGCCAGCAGCGTAGGGGCTAGCGGGGGGAAAACCCAGTACTTC | TRBD2 | TRBV9 | - | TRBJ2-5 | 15
CATTLRGGDVYYGYTF | TGTGCCACTACCCTGAGGGGGGGCGACGTCTACTATGGCTACACCTTC | - | TRBV5-6 | - | TRBJ1-2 | 16
CASSIEEDYGYTF | TGTGCCAGTAGTATCGAGGAAGACTATGGCTACACCTTC | - | TRBV19 | - | TRBJ1-2 | 13
CASSIEGATEAFF | TGTGCCAGTAGTATAGAGGGTGCTACTGAAGCTTTCTTT | - | TRBV19 | once | TRBJ1-1 | 13
CASSLGFEGAFGNTGELFF | TGTGCCAGCAGCTTAGGGTTCGAGGGGGCCTTCGGAAACACCGGGGAGCTGTTTTTT | TRBD1 | TRBV7-8 | - | TRBJ2-2 | 19
CASSEFGGQPQHF | TGTGCCAGCAGTGAATTCGGTGGACAGCCCCAGCATTTT | - | TRBV25-1 | - | TRBJ1-5 | 13
CASSLRGADNEQFF | TGTGCCAGCAGCTTAAGGGGGGCCGACAATGAGCAGTTCTTC | - | TRBV7-3 | - | TRBJ2-1 | 14
CAISVKRGTTEAFF | TGTGCCATCAGTGTAAAGCGCGGAACCACTGAAGCTTTCTTT | - | TRBV10-3 | - | TRBJ1-1 | 14
CASSLIRVSFDNEQFF | TGTGCCAGCAGCTTAATCAGGGTGAGTTTCGACAATGAGCAGTTCTTC | - | TRBV7-9 | - | TRBJ2-1 | 16
CASSLQGNTEAFF | TGTGCCAGCAGCTTGCAGGGGAACACTGAAGCTTTCTTT | - | TRBV5-5 | - | TRBJ1-1 | 13
CASSLDRQNQNQPQHF | TGTGCCAGCAGTTTAGACAGACAAAATCAGAATCAGCCCCAGCATTTT | - | TRBV28 | - | TRBJ1-5 | 16
CASSTPGTGNQPQHF | TGTGCCAGTAGCACCCCCGGGACAGGGAATCAGCCCCAGCATTTT | TRBD1 | TRBV19 | - | TRBJ1-5 | 15
CATSDSRETYEQYF | TGTGCCACCAGTGATTCCAGGGAAACCTACGAGCAGTACTTC | - | TRBV24-1 | - | TRBJ2-7 | 14
CASSFRGSYGYTF | TGTGCCAGCAGTTTTAGGGGGAGCTATGGCTACACCTTC | - | TRBV12-3/TRBV12-4 | - | TRBJ1-2 | 13
CASSESTGGEETQYF | TGTGCCAGCAGTGAATCGACAGGGGGTGAAGAGACCCAGTACTTC | TRBD1 | TRBV2 | - | TRBJ2-5 | 15
CASSFPGTGTQETQYF | TGTGCCAGCAGCTTTCCCGGGACAGGGACCCAAGAGACCCAGTACTTC | TRBD1 | TRBV5-6 | - | TRBJ2-5 | 16
CASSSAFRSYEQYF | TGTGCCAGCAGCTCGGCTTTTCGCTCCTACGAGCAGTACTTC | - | TRBV7-2 | - | TRBJ2-7 | 14
CASSGGKARATCSRYEQYF | TGTGCCAGCAGCGGAGGAAAAGCCCGGGCCACTTGTTCTCGCTACGAGCAGTACTTC | - | TRBV9 | - | TRBJ2-7 | 19
CASSYWAGGTEAFF | TGTGCCAGCAGTTATTGGGCGGGGGGTACTGAAGCTTTCTTT | - | TRBV6-5 | - | TRBJ1-1 | 14
CASSLRYGGVTEAFF | TGCGCCAGCAGCCTCCGCTACGGGGGTGTCACTGAAGCTTTCTTT | - | TRBV4-3 | - | TRBJ1-1 | 15
CASSSDMSGRVPLHF | TGTGCCAGCAGTTCCGACATGTCCGGCCGGGTACCCCTCCACTTT | - | TRBV6-2/TRBV6-3 | - | TRBJ1-6 | 15
CASSPGQWYNEQFF | TGTGCCAGCAGTCCGGGACAGTGGTACAATGAGCAGTTCTTC | TRBD1 | TRBV6-5 | - | TRBJ2-1 | 14
CASRGLLSRSDTQYF | TGTGCCAGCAGGGGACTCTTGAGCAGATCAGATACGCAGTATTTT | - | TRBV6-5 | once | TRBJ2-3 | 15
CASSVGGLHNYEQYF | TGTGCCAGCAGCGTAGGGGGGCTTCACAACTACGAGCAGTACTTC | - | TRBV9 | - | TRBJ2-7 | 15
CAWRNEKLFF | TGTGCCTGGAGGAATGAAAAACTGTTTTTT | - | TRBV30 | - | TRBJ1-4 | 10